The 15 T cell receptor beta chains below were found in one sample sequenced in a study of shared clonotypes between healthy human individuals. The protocol was immunoSEQ multiplex PCR, while the TCRdb copy is restricted to in-frame clones and leaves out a portion. The table has fewer than 800,000 clones, just over 90% seen once; the top ten hold roughly 22%. Naivety among CD8 cells was defined by CD45RO negativity and positive CCR7 selection, thereby excluding terminally differentiated effector memory CD45RA+ cells. The material sequenced was naive CD8+ T cells sorted from blood. The origin of the receptors is a young man in good health.

The count of this clone is one. This rearrangement joins TRBV6-6 to TRBJ2-2; D uncertain. The CDR3 is 15 residues long. Germline lookup yields CDR1 MNHNY and CDR2 SVGAGI (reference sequence). Trimming pared 2 bases from V and 7 bases from J, leaving 14 bases between. The CDR3, as DNA: TGTGCCAGCAGTTACGTTATGATGGGAATCGGGGAGCTGTTTTTT. Translation: CASSYVMMGIGELFF.

V and J are TRBV9 and TRBJ2-1; 10 bases are a match to TRBD1. The CDR3 has 15 residues. CDR1 is SGDLS and CDR2 is YYNGEE in the germline V gene. The ends lost 3 bases at V and 6 bases at J; junction bases unmatched: 6. DNA of the CDR3: TGTGCCAGCAGCGCCGGGACAGGGGTTTCCAATGAGCAGTTCTTC. It codes for CASSAGTGVSNEQFF. Full variable domain (rest looked up from reference TRBV9 and TRBJ2-1): DSGVTQTPKHLITATGQRVTLRCSPRSGDLSVYWYQQSLDQGLQFLIQYYNGEERAKGNILERFSAQQFPDLHSELNLSSLELGDSALYFCASSAGTGVSNEQFFGPGTRLTVL.

Concerning this clone: This CDR3 is also generated by other DNA sequences in the sample. The V and J genes are TRBV27 and TRBJ2-5; D is uncertain. Trimming shortened V by 2 bases and J by 6 bases, and 4 bases separated the two germline ends. The CDR3 extends over 11 amino acids. CDR1 and CDR2 from the germline V gene are MNHEY and SMNVEV (reference sequence). CDR3 DNA: TGTGCCAGCAGTTTAGGCAAGACCCAGTACTTC. Translated: CASSLGKTQYF.

The V gene is TRBV9, the J gene TRBJ1-2; tentative D call: TRBD1 (5 bases). CDR3 length equals 13 residues. Germline V gene lookup returns CDR1 SGDLS and CDR2 YYNGEE. V gave up 6 bases and J gave up 2 bases, with 11 bases separating them. CDR3 coding DNA: TGTGCCAGCACCCAGGGAGGCAACTATGGCTACACCTTC. Translating it yields CASTQGGNYGYTF.

The chain employs TRBV30 and TRBJ2-5, with 8 bases that match TRBD2. The CDR3 is 14 residues long. Germline assignment: CDR1 GTSNPN and CDR2 SVGIG (reference sequence). J was trimmed by 5 bases and V by 6 bases; bases with no gene match: 11. CDR3 nucleotides: TGTGCCTGCTCCGGAGTAGCGGGATACGAGACCCAGTACTTC. It codes for CACSGVAGYETQYF.

The CDR3 is CSVDLSGSSYNEQFF. CDR3 in DNA: TGCAGCGTTGACTTAAGCGGGAGTTCCTACAATGAGCAGTTCTTC. The genes are TRBV29-1 and TRBJ2-1, with 8 bases that match TRBD2. The junction had 5 bases not matched to a gene; V was cut back by 3 bases and J by 1 base. Germline-derived CDR1 and CDR2 are SQVTM and ANQGSEA. The CDR3 is 15 residues long.

The table lists this clone with a count of one. The genes are TRBV7-9 and TRBJ2-2; D uncertain. This CDR3 contains 15 residues. V was clipped by 1 base and J by 1 base, with 7 bases between them. The germline V gene has CDR1 SEHNR and CDR2 FQNEAQ (reference sequence). CDR3 loop: CASSLGAGNTGELFF. The CDR3 coding sequence is TGTGCCAGCAGCTTAGGGGCAGGGAACACCGGGGAGCTGTTTTTT.

This chain links TRBV10-2 with TRBJ2-1; TRBD2 agrees at 7 bases. Germline CDR1 reads WSHSY; CDR2 reads SAAADI. The CDR3 length is 16 residues. The V gene end was trimmed by 4 bases and the J gene end by 3 bases; junction bases not matched to a gene: 9. DNA for the CDR3: TGCGCCAGCAGTGCCTCCAAGTCTAGCGGCTACAATGAGCAGTTCTTC. This sequence encodes CASSASKSSGYNEQFF.

The chain joins TRBV30 to TRBJ1-5, with D maybe TRBD1 (5 bases). Looked up from germline, CDR1 is GTSNPN and CDR2 is SVGIG (reference sequence). Trimming stripped 3 bases from V and 0 bases from J, with 15 bases between. The CDR3 contains 16 residues. CDR3 coding DNA: TGTGCCTGGAGCCACGAGGGGCGCAATAGCAATCAGCCCCAGCATTTT. Translating gives CAWSHEGRNSNQPQHF.

The chain employs TRBV7-8 and TRBJ2-1, with D perhaps TRBD2 (6 bases). Trimming pared 5 bases from V and 7 bases from J, leaving 21 bases between. Germline assignment: CDR1 SGHVS and CDR2 FQNEAQ. The CDR3 extends over 16 amino acids. The CDR3 spells CASSPGELSVGNEQFF. For the CDR3, the DNA is TGTGCCAGCAGCCCGGGGGAGCTAAGCGTTGGGAATGAGCAGTTCTTC.

The genes are TRBV10-3 and TRBJ1-1; 8 positions agree with TRBD1. CDR1 is ENHRY, CDR2 SYGVKD, per germline. J was trimmed by 6 bases and V by 0 bases; bases with no gene match: 3. The CDR3 has 14 residues. The CDR3 loop is CAISESTGAPEAFF. CDR3 DNA sequence: TGTGCCATCAGTGAGTCGACAGGGGCCCCTGAAGCTTTCTTT.

This chain joins TRBV2 and TRBJ2-3; perhaps TRBD1 as D (6 bases). The CDR3 contains 16 residues. The germline gives CDR1 SNHLY, CDR2 FYNNEI. The germline V and J ends were trimmed by 5 bases and 2 bases, with 17 bases remaining between them. CDR3 protein: CASSNRVDENTDTQYF. CDR3 in DNA: TGTGCCAGCAGTAACAGGGTGGATGAAAACACAGATACGCAGTATTTT.

This clone was counted a single time. The chain has TRBV7-6 and TRBJ2-2; 7 nucleotides align to TRBD1. The CDR3 loop spans 17 amino acids. Trimming took 5 bases from V and 3 from J; bases not matched to a gene: 12. Germline values: CDR1 SGHVS, CDR2 FNYEAQ. The CDR3, as DNA: TGTGCCAGCAGCGGGAGACAGGGATTTGACGACACCGGGGAGCTGTTTTTT. Its protein is CASSGRQGFDDTGELFF.

The gene calls are TRBV5-8 and TRBJ1-1; D ambiguous. Looked up from germline, CDR1 is SGHTS and CDR2 is YDEGEE. V was clipped by 0 bases and J by 10 bases, with 7 bases between them. CDR3 size: 11 residues. The CDR3 protein is CASSLGLRAFF. DNA for the CDR3: TGTGCCAGCAGCTTGGGGTTACGAGCTTTCTTT. Full variable domain (outside the CDR3, taken from reference TRBV5-8 and TRBJ1-1): EAGVTQSPTHLIKTRGQQATLRCSPISGHTSVYWYQQALGLGLQFLLWYDEGEERNRGNFPPRFSGRQFPNYSSELNVNALELEDSALYLCASSLGLRAFFGQGTRLTVV.

This clone has only a few counts. V is TRBV5-1 and J is TRBJ1-1, with 9 bases identical to TRBD1. The CDR3 is made up of 15 amino acids. Trimming took 3 bases from V and 8 from J; bases not matched to a gene: 11. Germline assignment: CDR1 SGHRS and CDR2 YFSETQ. CDR3 nucleotides: TGCGCCAGCAGCTCCCCCGGGACAGGGAGTTGGGAAGCTTTCTTT. This sequence encodes CASSSPGTGSWEAFF. Using reference TRBV5-1 and TRBJ1-1 for the parts outside the CDR3, the full variable domain is KAGVTQTPRYLIKTRGQQVTLSCSPISGHRSVSWYQQTPGQGLQFLFEYFSETQRNKGNFPGRFSGRQFSNSRSEMNVSTLELGDSALYLCASSSPGTGSWEAFFGQGTRLTVV.